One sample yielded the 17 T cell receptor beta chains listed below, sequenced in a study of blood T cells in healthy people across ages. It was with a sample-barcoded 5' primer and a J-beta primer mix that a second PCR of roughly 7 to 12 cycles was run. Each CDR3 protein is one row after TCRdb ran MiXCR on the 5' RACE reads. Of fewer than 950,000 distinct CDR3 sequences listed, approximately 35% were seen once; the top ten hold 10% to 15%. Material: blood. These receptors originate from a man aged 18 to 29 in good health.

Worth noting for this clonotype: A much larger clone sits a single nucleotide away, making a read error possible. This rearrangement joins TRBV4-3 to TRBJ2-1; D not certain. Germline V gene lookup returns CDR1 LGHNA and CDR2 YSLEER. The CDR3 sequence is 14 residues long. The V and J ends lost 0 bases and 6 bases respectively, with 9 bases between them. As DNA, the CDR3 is TGCGCCAGCAGCCAAGAGAGGTGGGGCAATGAGCAGTTCTTC. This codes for CASSQERWGNEQFF.

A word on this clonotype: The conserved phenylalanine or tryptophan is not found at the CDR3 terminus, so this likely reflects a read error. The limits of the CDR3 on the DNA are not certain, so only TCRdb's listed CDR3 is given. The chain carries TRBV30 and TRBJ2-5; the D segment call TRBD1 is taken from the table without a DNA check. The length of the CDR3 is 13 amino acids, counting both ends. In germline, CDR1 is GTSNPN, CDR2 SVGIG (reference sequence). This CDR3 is CAGRQGDGYTFGS.

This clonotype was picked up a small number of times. The chain's CDR3 is CSVVDRDRVFRQYF. The CDR3 region has the DNA TGCAGCGTTGTTGATCGGGACAGGGTTTTTAGGCAGTACTTC. The chain is built from TRBV29-1 and TRBJ2-5, with TRBD1 matching 9 bases. The germline V gene encodes CDR1 SQVTM and CDR2 ANQGSEA. The CDR3 is 14 amino acids. The J segment lost 11 bases and the V segment lost 4 bases, leaving 14 bases of the junction unmatched.

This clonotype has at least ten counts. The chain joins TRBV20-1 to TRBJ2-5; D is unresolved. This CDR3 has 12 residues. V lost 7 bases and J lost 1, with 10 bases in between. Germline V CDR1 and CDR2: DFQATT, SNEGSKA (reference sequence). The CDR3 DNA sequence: TGCAGTGTGCTGGCATCCCAAGAGACCCAGTACTTC. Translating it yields CSVLASQETQYF.

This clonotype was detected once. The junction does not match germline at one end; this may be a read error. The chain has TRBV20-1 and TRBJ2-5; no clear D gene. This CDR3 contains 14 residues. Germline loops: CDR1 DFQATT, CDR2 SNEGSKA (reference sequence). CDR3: CSAMGRQAYNEQYF. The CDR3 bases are TGCAGCGCTATGGGTCGGCAGGCTTACAATGAGCAGTACTTC.

The CDR3 protein is CSAAGAFLYGYTF. CDR3 bases: TGCAGCGCGGCGGGGGCCTTTTTGTATGGCTACACCTTC. This chain connects TRBV29-1 to TRBJ1-2; D is possibly TRBD1 (6 bases). There are 13 residues in the CDR3. Trimming left V 7 bases short and J 5 bases short, with 17 bases between. The V gene's germline CDR1 is SQVTM and CDR2 ANQGSEA. The whole variable domain, filled in from reference TRBV29-1 and TRBJ1-2, reads SAVISQKPSRDICQRGTSLTIQCQVDSQVTMMFWYRQQPGQSLTLIATANQGSEATYESGFVIDKFPISRPNLTFSTLTVSNMSPEDSSIYLCSAAGAFLYGYTFGSGTRLTVV.

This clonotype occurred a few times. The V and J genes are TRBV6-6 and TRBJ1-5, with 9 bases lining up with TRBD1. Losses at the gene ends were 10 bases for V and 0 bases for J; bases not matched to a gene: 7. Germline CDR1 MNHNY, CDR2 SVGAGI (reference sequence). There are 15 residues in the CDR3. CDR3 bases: TGTGCCACTTCTGGGACAGGGACTAGCAATCAGCCCCAGCATTTT. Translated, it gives CATSGTGTSNQPQHF.

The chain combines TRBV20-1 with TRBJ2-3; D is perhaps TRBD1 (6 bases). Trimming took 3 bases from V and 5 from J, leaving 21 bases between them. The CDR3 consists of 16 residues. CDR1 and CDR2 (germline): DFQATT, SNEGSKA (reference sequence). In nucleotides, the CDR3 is TGCAGTGCTAGGCCCCCGGACAGCCGGTGGGTAGATACGCAGTATTTT. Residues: CSARPPDSRWVDTQYF.

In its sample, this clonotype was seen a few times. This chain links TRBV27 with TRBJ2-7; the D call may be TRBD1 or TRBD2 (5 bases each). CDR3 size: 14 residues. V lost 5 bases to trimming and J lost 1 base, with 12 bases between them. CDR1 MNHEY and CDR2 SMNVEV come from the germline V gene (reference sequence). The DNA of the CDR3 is TGTGCCAGCAGTGGAGGAAGACAGTCCTACGAGCAGTACTTC. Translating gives CASSGGRQSYEQYF.

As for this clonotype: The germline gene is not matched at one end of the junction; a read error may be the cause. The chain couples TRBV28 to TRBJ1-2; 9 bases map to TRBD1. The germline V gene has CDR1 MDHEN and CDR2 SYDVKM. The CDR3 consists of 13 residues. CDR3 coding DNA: TGTGCCAGCACGGGGGACAGGGCCTATGGCCACACCTTC. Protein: CASTGDRAYGHTF.

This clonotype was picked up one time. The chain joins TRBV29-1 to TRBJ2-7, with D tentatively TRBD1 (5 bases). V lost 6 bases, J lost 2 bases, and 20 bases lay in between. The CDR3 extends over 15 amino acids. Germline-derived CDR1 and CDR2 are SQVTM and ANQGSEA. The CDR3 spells CSVPDSRGPPYEQYF. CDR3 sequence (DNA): TGCAGCGTGCCAGACAGTAGAGGCCCCCCCTACGAGCAGTACTTC.

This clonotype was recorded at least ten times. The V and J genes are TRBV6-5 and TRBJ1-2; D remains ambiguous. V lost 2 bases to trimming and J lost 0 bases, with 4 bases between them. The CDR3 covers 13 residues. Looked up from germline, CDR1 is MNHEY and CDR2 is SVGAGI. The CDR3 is CASSYATNYGYTF. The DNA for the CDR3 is TGTGCCAGCAGTTACGCTACTAACTATGGCTACACCTTC.

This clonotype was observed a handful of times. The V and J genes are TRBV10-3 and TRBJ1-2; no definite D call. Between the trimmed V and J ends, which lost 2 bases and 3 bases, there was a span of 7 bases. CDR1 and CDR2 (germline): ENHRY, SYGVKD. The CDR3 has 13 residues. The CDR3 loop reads CAISERAYYGYTF. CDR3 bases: TGTGCCATCAGTGAGCGGGCCTACTATGGCTACACCTTC.

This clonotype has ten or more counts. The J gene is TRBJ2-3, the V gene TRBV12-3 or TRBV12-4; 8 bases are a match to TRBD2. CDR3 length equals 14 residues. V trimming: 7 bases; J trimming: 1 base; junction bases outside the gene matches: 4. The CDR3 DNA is TGTGCCAGCACCGATAGCGGGGGCACAGATACGCAGTATTTT. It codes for CASTDSGGTDTQYF.

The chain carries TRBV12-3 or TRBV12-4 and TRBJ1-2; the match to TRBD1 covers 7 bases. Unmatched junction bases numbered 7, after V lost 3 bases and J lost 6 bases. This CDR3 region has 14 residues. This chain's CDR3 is CASSFTSGGDGYTF. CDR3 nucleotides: TGTGCCAGCAGTTTCACTTCAGGGGGTGATGGCTACACCTTC.

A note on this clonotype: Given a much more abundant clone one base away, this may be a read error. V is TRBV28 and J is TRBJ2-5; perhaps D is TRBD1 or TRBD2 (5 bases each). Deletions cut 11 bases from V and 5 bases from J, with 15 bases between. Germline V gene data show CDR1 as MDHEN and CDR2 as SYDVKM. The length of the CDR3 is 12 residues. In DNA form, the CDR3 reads TGTGCCGGCAACGTGGGACGGGAGACCCAGTACTTC. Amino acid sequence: CAGNVGRETQYF.

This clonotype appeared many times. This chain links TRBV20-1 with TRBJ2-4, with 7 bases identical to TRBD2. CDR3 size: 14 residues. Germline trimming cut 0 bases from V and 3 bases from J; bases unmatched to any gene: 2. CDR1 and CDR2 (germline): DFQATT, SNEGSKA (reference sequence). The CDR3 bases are TGCAGTGCTAGAGATGCTAGCGGCAAAAACATTCAGTACTTC. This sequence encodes CSARDASGKNIQYF.